This TCR beta chain emerged from a study of regulatory T cells in long-lasting Graves disease. Study summary: Patients with persistent Graves' disease had over 5 years of antithyroid drugs and persistent TSH receptor antibodies. Findings and limits, study-wide: Newly diagnosed patients shared about a thousand public clonotypes; persistent patients shared a few thousand. Persistent disease was associated with favored TRBV28 usage and with favored use of TRBJ1-2 and TRBJ2-5. Patients with persistent Graves' had lower TCR diversity than newly diagnosed patients.

V gave up 6 bases and J gave up 7 bases, with 7 bases separating them. The CDR3 has 11 residues. Time point denoted: persistent/refractory GD, antithyroid drugs over 5 years with positive TRAb. Construction of the TCR library relied on RNA isolated from PBMCs. According to the study, TCR beta libraries were built with iRepertoire HTBI primers and CDR3-region Arm-PCR. TCRdb re-analysed the multiplex PCR reads in MiXCR, keeping a single row per CDR3 protein. The sample has fewer than 450,000 distinct CDR3 sequences, about a fifth seen once. This clonotype was seen ten or more times. Its target is not known.

The sequences come from peripheral blood mononuclear cells (PBMCs), collected when the disease was refractory, from a patient treated with antithyroid drugs. V usage is TRBV12-3 or TRBV12-4 and J usage is TRBJ1-3; D not resolved. The TCR originated in a female donor with Graves disease. CDR3 nucleotide sequence: TGTGCCAGCAGCTTCGGGAACACCATATATTTT. Translating it yields CASSFGNTIYF.